One and the same sample provided the 31 T cell receptor beta chains below, sequenced in a study of CD8+ T cells in alopecia areata. Pooled cutaneous lymph node cells were sorted using CD4, CD8alpha, NKG2D, NKG2ACE and other markers. Once RNA had been extracted, it was reverse transcribed into cDNA to act as the sequencing template. The method was immunoSEQ multiplex PCR; TCRdb's version includes in-frame clones alone and lacks a portion of them. This sample comprises around 300,000 clones, none seen once only. The specimen sequenced was CD4+ T cells sorted from a lymph node. These receptors all come from a C3H/HeJ mouse with alopecia areata. The MHC haplotype of this mouse line is H2-k.

Worth noting for this clone: Any gene name here is a mouse gene name. The read ends 4 residues early relative to the CDR3; the germline J gene fills the gap. The chain carries TRBV13-3 and TRBJ1-1; 8 bases are shared with TRBD1. J was trimmed by 4 bases and V by 4 bases; bases with no gene match: 6. From germline, CDR1 is NNHDY and CDR2 SYVADS. The CDR3 spans 14 residues. The CDR3 sequence: CASSLGQGITEVFF. The covered CDR3 bases are TGTGCCAGCAGTCTTGGACAGGGAATCACA.

This clone was seen a few times. The genes are named according to mouse. The observed sequence ends 4 residues before the CDR3 terminus, with the missing tail filled in from the germline J gene. This chain connects TRBV13-1 to TRBJ2-2, with unresolved D. CDR1 and CDR2 from the germline V gene are NSHNY and SYGAGN. CDR3 length: 15 amino acids. The V end was cut by 0 bases, the J end by 0 bases, with 6 bases between. The CDR3 loop is CASSDGPANTGQLYF. The sequenced part of the CDR3 DNA is TGTGCCAGCAGTGATGGTCCTGCAAACACCGGG.

To note about this clone: Germline and genes: mouse. The sequenced fragment ends 4 residues before the CDR3 boundary, so the rest is inferred from the germline J gene. Additional DNA sequences in this sample encode the identical CDR3. The chain links TRBV13-1 to TRBJ2-1; weak D call: TRBD1 (6 bases). Germline CDR1 NSHNY, CDR2 SYGAGN. The CDR3 is 12 residues long. Incomplete CDR3 DNA: TGTGCCAGCAGTGGGCAGGGGGCT. This codes for CASSGQGA. The whole CDR3 region reads CASSGQGAEQFF.

As for this clone: The genes are named according to mouse. The observed sequence ends 4 residues before the CDR3 terminus, with the missing tail filled in from the germline J gene. This chain uses TRBV31 with TRBJ1-1, with D possibly TRBD1 on 5 matching bases. The CDR3 covers 14 residues. Per germline, CDR1 GKSSPN and CDR2 SITVG. V shed 0 bases and J shed 1 base, with 9 bases lying between them. The CDR3 reads CAWSLIRENTEVFF. The DNA read from the CDR3 is TGTGCCTGGAGTCTAATCAGGGAAAACACA.

In regard to this clone: Gene and germline names: mouse. Read coverage stops 4 residues before the CDR3 terminus; the germline J gene supplies the remainder. Other nucleotide sequences from this sample produce the same CDR3. The chain combines TRBV31 with TRBJ1-2; 10 bases agree with TRBD1. Germline CDR1 reads GKSSPN; CDR2 reads SITVG. The V segment lost 2 bases and the J segment 0 bases; nucleotides outside the gene matches: 0. This CDR3 spans 14 amino acids. The CDR3 sequence is CAWSGTGANSDYTF. The sequenced part of the CDR3 DNA is TGTGCCTGGAGTGGGACAGGGGCAAACTCC.

There are a few counts of this clone. Germline and genes here are mouse. Sequencing ends 4 residues short of the CDR3 end; the germline J gene provides the rest. V usage is TRBV13-2 and J usage is TRBJ1-2; TRBD1 is a possible D gene (6 bases). Germline assignment: CDR1 NNHNN and CDR2 SYGAGS (reference sequence). The V end was cut by 3 bases, the J end by 4 bases, with 7 bases between. The CDR3 contains 12 residues. The sequenced part of the CDR3 DNA is TGTGCCAGCGGTGCAGGGGCCTCC. Its protein product is CASGAGAS. The whole CDR3 sequence reads CASGAGASDYTF.

On this clone: The genes are named according to mouse. The sequenced fragment ends 4 residues before the CDR3 boundary, so the rest is inferred from the germline J gene. V is TRBV12-1 and J is TRBJ2-1; the D gene is possibly TRBD1 (6 bases). This CDR3 has 15 amino acids. V lost 0 bases to trimming and J lost 0 bases, with 8 bases between them. Germline CDR1 SGHSN, CDR2 HYEKVE. CDR3 DNA (partial): TGTGCCAGCTCTCTCGCCAGGGGTAACTATGCT. Residues: CASSLARGNYA. Given in full, the CDR3 is CASSLARGNYAEQFF.

As regards this clone: The gene symbols are mouse symbols. The read ends 3 residues early relative to the CDR3; the germline J gene fills the gap. The chain couples TRBV5 to TRBJ1-6, with 7 nucleotides matching TRBD1. TRBJ1-6 is noted as an ORF with a role that remains uncertain. V shed 0 bases, J shed 7 bases, and the junction held 3 bases outside the gene matches. CDR1 LGHNA and CDR2 YNLKQL come from the germline V gene (reference sequence). This CDR3 has 15 residues. The covered CDR3 bases are TGTGCCAGCAGCCAAGATCCCAGGGGGAATTCGCCC. Amino acids: CASSQDPRGNSP. The entire CDR3 protein reads CASSQDPRGNSPLYF.

This clone showed up just a few times. Gene names and germline match the mouse. The read halts 3 residues ahead of the CDR3 end, with the missing end drawn from the germline J gene. This chain uses TRBV3 with TRBJ1-6; weak D call: TRBD1 (6 bases). TRBJ1-6 is an ORF, and what it does is uncertain. This CDR3 is built from 16 residues. V was cut by 2 bases and J by 0 bases, with 8 bases left in between. Germline V lookup: CDR1 SNHLY, CDR2 FYNGKV (reference sequence). CDR3 sequence: CASSLRDNSYNSPLYF. The covered CDR3 bases are TGTGCCAGCAGCTTACGGGACAATTCCTATAATTCGCCC.

This clone has more than one count but fewer than ten. Gene names and germline match the mouse. The sequenced part of the CDR3 DNA is TGTGCCTGGAGTAGGGTTCAAAAC. As protein: CAWSRVQN. The complete CDR3 protein is CAWSRVQNTLYF. This chain uses TRBV31 with TRBJ2-4; D call uncertain. The read terminates 4 residues ahead of where the CDR3 ends, so the germline J gene completes it. Germline V gene data show CDR1 as GKSSPN and CDR2 as SITVG. This CDR3 is 12 amino acids long. The V end was cut by 2 bases, the J end by 2 bases, with 5 bases between.

There are a few counts of this clone. The germline and genes are mouse ones. Coverage ceases 4 residues before the CDR3 finishes, and the germline J gene fills in the end. Distinct nucleotide sequences in the sample also encode this CDR3. The chain recombines TRBV19 with TRBJ2-7; TRBD1 is a possible D gene (5 bases). The germline gives CDR1 FNHDT, CDR2 SITEND (reference sequence). The CDR3 consists of 12 residues. The chain's CDR3 is CASSIDRYEQYF. CDR3 bases read: TGTGCCAGCAGTATCGACAGATAT.

In its sample, this clone was seen a few times. Genes and germline come from the mouse. The read finishes 4 residues shy of the CDR3 end, and the germline J gene is used to complete it. The V gene is TRBV1, the J gene TRBJ1-1; D not certain. V lost 3 bases to trimming and J lost 1 base, with 9 bases between them. The CDR3 extends over 14 amino acids. Germline CDR1 and CDR2: NSQYPW and LRSPGD (reference sequence). This chain's CDR3 is CTCSAGSGNTEVFF. The CDR3 DNA, read in part, is TGCACCTGCAGTGCGGGATCAGGGAACACA. Drawing the rest from reference TRBV1 and TRBJ1-1, the complete variable domain is VTLLEQNPRWRLVPRGQAVNLRCILKNSQYPWMSWYQQDLQKQLQWLFTLRSPGDKEVKSLPGADYLATRVTDTELRLQVANMSQGRTLYCTCSAGSGNTEVFFGKGTRLTVV.

About this clone itself: The listed genes are named as in mouse. The CDR3 end falls 4 residues outside the read, so it is completed with the germline J gene. The chain joins TRBV29 to TRBJ2-4; TRBD2 agrees at 7 bases. CDR3 length equals 14 residues. CDR1 is MSHET, CDR2 SYDVDS, per germline. With V trimmed by 3 bases and J by 1 base, 1 base remained unmatched. CDR3 residues: CASSLGGGQNTLYF. The part of the CDR3 DNA that was read is TGTGCTAGCAGTTTGGGGGGGGGTCAAAAC.

This clone was counted between two and nine times. The gene names here belong to mouse. The read is 4 residues too short to cover the CDR3 end, so that end is filled in from the germline J gene. This CDR3 is also generated by other DNA sequences in the sample. The chain carries TRBV5 and TRBJ2-5; 7 bases are a match to TRBD2. This CDR3 has 14 amino acids. J was trimmed by 1 base and V by 4 bases; bases with no gene match: 2. From germline, CDR1 is LGHNA and CDR2 YNLKQL (reference sequence). The covered CDR3 bases are TGTGCCAGCAGCCCACTGGGGCACCAAGAC. This sequence encodes CASSPLGHQD. The whole CDR3 reads CASSPLGHQDTQYF.

This clone was seen more than once but under ten times. Gene names follow the mouse nomenclature. The read falls 4 residues short of the CDR3 end, and the missing part is taken from the germline J gene. The sample holds other DNA sequences that translate to the same CDR3. The gene calls are TRBV19 and TRBJ2-3; 9 bases are shared with TRBD1. The CDR3 spans 15 residues. After removal of 4 bases from V and 1 base from J, the junction contained 4 bases not matched to a gene. The V gene's germline CDR1 is FNHDT and CDR2 SITEND (reference sequence). CDR3: CASSLRDRGAETLYF. The sequenced part of the CDR3 DNA is TGTGCCAGCAGTCTCCGGGACAGGGGTGCAGAA.

This clone was counted many times. Gene names denote mouse genes. The read halts 4 residues ahead of the CDR3 end, with the missing end drawn from the germline J gene. V usage is TRBV17 and J usage is TRBJ2-3; tentatively, D is TRBD1 (6 bases). Trimming took 0 bases from V and 0 from J, leaving 10 bases between them. CDR3 length: 16 amino acids. Germline CDR1 is MNHDT and CDR2 is YYDKIL. The CDR3 spells CASSRDSGHSAETLYF. The CDR3 DNA, read in part, is TGTGCTAGCAGTAGAGATTCGGGACATAGTGCAGAA.

As regards this clone: Mouse gene names apply. The read finishes 4 residues shy of the CDR3 end, and the germline J gene is used to complete it. Other nucleotide sequences in the sample specify the same CDR3. The rearrangement uses TRBV31 and TRBJ2-7; 9 nucleotides match TRBD2. Trimming took 3 bases from V and 3 from J; bases not matched to a gene: 0. Germline V gives CDR1 GKSSPN, CDR2 SITVG. The CDR3 runs 12 residues. CDR3 DNA (partial): TGTGCCTGGAGACTGGGGGGCTAT. Translated, it gives CAWRLGGY. The entire CDR3 sequence reads CAWRLGGYEQYF.

In this sample, this clone turned up a few times. Gene names denote mouse genes. The read finishes 4 residues shy of the CDR3 end, and the germline J gene is used to complete it. This chain links TRBV1 with TRBJ2-7; 7 bases agree with TRBD2. V gave up 3 bases and J gave up 3 bases; unmatched junction bases: 5. The germline gives CDR1 NSQYPW, CDR2 LRSPGD (reference sequence). The length of the CDR3 is 14 residues. Partial CDR3 DNA: TGCACCTGCAGTGCCCCACTGGGGAGCTAT. Translating gives CTCSAPLGSY. In full, the CDR3 is CTCSAPLGSYEQYF.

This clone has a count of ten or more. The gene symbols are mouse symbols. The read is 4 residues too short to cover the CDR3 end, so that end is filled in from the germline J gene. Other DNA sequences within the sample encode an identical CDR3. The rearrangement uses TRBV13-3 and TRBJ1-2, with TRBD1 matching over 9 bases. Unmatched junction bases numbered 1, after V lost 2 bases and J lost 2 bases. The CDR3 extends over 14 amino acids. The germline gives CDR1 NNHDY, CDR2 SYVADS. Incomplete CDR3 DNA: TGTGCCAGCAGTGAAGGGACAGGGAACTCC. Protein: CASSEGTGNS. The complete CDR3 protein is CASSEGTGNSDYTF.

This clone has more than one count but fewer than ten. Mouse names are used for the genes. The sample holds other DNA sequences that translate to the same CDR3. The CDR3 DNA, read in part, is TGCACCTGCAGTGCAGCGGGGGGGAACCAAGAC. This encodes CTCSAAGGNQD. The full CDR3 sequence reads CTCSAAGGNQDTQYF. The chain carries TRBV1 and TRBJ2-5; 7 bases are shared with TRBD2. The missing CDR3 end, 4 residues past where the read stops, is filled in from the germline J gene. The germline V gene has CDR1 NSQYPW and CDR2 LRSPGD (reference sequence). The CDR3 is 15 residues long. Trimming at V came to 1 base and at J to 0 bases, leaving 1 base not matched to a gene.

Only a few counts were recorded for this clone. The genes are named according to mouse. The read ends 4 residues before the CDR3 terminus; that terminus is restored from the germline J gene. Other DNA sequences in the sample encode the same CDR3. V is TRBV13-1 and J is TRBJ1-1, with TRBD1 matching 9 bases. Germline values: CDR1 NSHNY, CDR2 SYGAGN. The CDR3 length is 15 residues. V lost 0 bases, J lost 2 bases, and 2 bases stayed unmatched. CDR3 loop: CASSDAGQGNTEVFF. Incomplete CDR3 DNA: TGTGCCAGCAGTGATGCGGGACAGGGTAACACA.

The sample holds a few counts of this clone. Mouse gene names and germline throughout. Sequencing ends 4 residues short of the CDR3 end; the germline J gene provides the rest. Other nucleotide sequences in the sample specify the same CDR3. The chain links TRBV31 to TRBJ2-1; D might be TRBD2 (6 bases). The V end was cut by 0 bases, the J end by 4 bases, with 13 bases between. The CDR3 consists of 15 residues. Germline CDR1 and CDR2: GKSSPN and SITVG. The CDR3 DNA, read in part, is TGTGCCTGGAGTCTAGTCGGTGGGGGTTATGCT. Protein sequence: CAWSLVGGGYA. The entire CDR3 is CAWSLVGGGYAEQFF.

To note about this clone: Gene names and germline refer to mouse. The CDR3 extends 4 residues past the end of the read, so its final part is completed from the germline J gene. The rearrangement links TRBV31 to TRBJ1-2, with 11 nucleotides matching TRBD1. Trimming cost V 2 bases and J 4 bases; bases outside gene matches: 3. Per the germline V gene, CDR1 is GKSSPN and CDR2 is SITVG. This CDR3 contains 14 residues. The sequenced CDR3 bases are TGTGCCTGGAGTTGGACAGGGGGCACCTCC. This translates into CAWSWTGGTS. The CDR3 in full is CAWSWTGGTSDYTF.

The sample holds a few counts of this clone. Germline and genes here are mouse. The CDR3 is cut off 4 residues early in the read; its end comes from the germline J gene. This chain connects TRBV19 to TRBJ1-1; 12 nucleotides match TRBD1. The length of the CDR3 is 13 residues. Germline V gene sequence: CDR1 FNHDT, CDR2 SITEND (reference sequence). CDR3 sequence: CASSRDRGPEVFF. Partial CDR3 DNA: TGTGCCAGCAGTCGGGACAGGGGGCCA.

On this clone: All gene names here are mouse names. The read terminates 4 residues before the CDR3 end, so the remaining end is supplied by the germline J gene. The sample carries other DNA sequences with the same CDR3. The chain joins TRBV13-3 to TRBJ1-1; TRBD1 matches 8 bases. This CDR3 spans 15 amino acids. Trimming removed 2 bases from V and 0 bases from J; junction bases left unmatched: 3. CDR1 NNHDY and CDR2 SYVADS come from the germline V gene. The CDR3 reads CASSDLGQANTEVFF. The DNA read from the CDR3 is TGTGCCAGCAGTGACCTGGGACAGGCAAACACA.

This clone was detected only a few times. The genes and germline here are from mouse. Sequencing ends 4 residues short of the CDR3 end; the germline J gene provides the rest. The chain employs TRBV13-3 and TRBJ2-2; D ambiguous. CDR1 is NNHDY, CDR2 SYVADS, per germline. CDR3 size: 13 residues. The germline V and J ends were trimmed by 7 bases and 0 bases, with 7 bases remaining between them. The CDR3 loop is CASLHPNTGQLYF. The part of the CDR3 DNA that was read is TGTGCCAGCCTACACCCAAACACCGGG.

Regarding this clone: Germline and genes here are mouse. Read coverage stops 4 residues before the CDR3 terminus; the germline J gene supplies the remainder. This chain connects TRBV1 to TRBJ2-7; 8 nucleotides align to TRBD2. This CDR3 has 16 residues. Germline CDR1 reads NSQYPW; CDR2 reads LRSPGD (reference sequence). The V and J ends lost 3 bases and 0 bases, in that order; junction bases with no gene match: 7. The part of the CDR3 DNA that was read is TGCACCTGCAGTGCGAGGGGGGGGCCCTACTCCTAT. This sequence encodes CTCSARGGPYSY. The CDR3 in full is CTCSARGGPYSYEQYF.

Concerning this clone itself: Genes and germline come from the mouse. CDR3 DNA, as far as it was read: TGTGCCAGCGGTGATGCACACTGGGGGAACTATGCT. The encoded protein is CASGDAHWGNYA. The full CDR3 protein reads CASGDAHWGNYAEQFF. The rearrangement uses TRBV13-2 and TRBJ2-1, with 8 bases fitting TRBD2. The CDR3 end lies 4 residues beyond the end of the read and is filled in from the germline J gene. Unmatched junction bases numbered 3, after V lost 0 bases and J lost 1 base. Germline loops: CDR1 NNHNN, CDR2 SYGAGS (reference sequence). CDR3 length: 16 residues.

This clone turned up a few times. Gene names refer to mouse genes. The read falls 4 residues short of the CDR3 end, and the missing part is taken from the germline J gene. The V call is TRBV14, the J call TRBJ2-1; D remains ambiguous. V lost 3 bases, J lost 4 bases, and 5 bases lay in between. Germline V gene lookup returns CDR1 SGHDT and CDR2 FRDEAV. The CDR3 is 12 residues long. Incomplete CDR3 DNA: TGTGCCAGCAGTTATGGGTATGCT. Its translation: CASSYGYA. The CDR3 reads in full as CASSYGYAEQFF.

This clone showed up just a few times. Germline and genes: mouse. The read ends 4 residues early relative to the CDR3; the germline J gene fills the gap. Other DNA sequences within the sample encode an identical CDR3. The chain has TRBV31 and TRBJ2-3; 10 bases line up with TRBD2. The V and J ends lost 1 base and 1 base, in that order; junction bases with no gene match: 2. The CDR3 runs 15 residues. The germline V gene has CDR1 GKSSPN and CDR2 SITVG. This chain's CDR3 is CAWSPTGGGAETLYF. The part of the CDR3 DNA that was read is TGTGCCTGGAGTCCCACTGGGGGGGGTGCAGAA.

About this clone itself: Mouse names are used for the genes. The CDR3 extends 4 residues past the end of the read, so its final part is completed from the germline J gene. The chain uses TRBV5 and TRBJ2-2, with TRBD2 identical over 11 bases. The CDR3 is made up of 17 amino acids. Germline-derived CDR1 and CDR2 are LGHNA and YNLKQL (reference sequence). Unmatched junction bases numbered 2, after V lost 2 bases and J lost 0 bases. The CDR3 here is CASSQSGLGANTGQLYF. The sequenced CDR3 bases are TGTGCCAGCAGCCAATCGGGACTGGGGGCAAACACCGGG.